This entry lists 29 T cell receptor beta chains sequenced from one sample in a study of graft-versus-host responses after intestinal transplantation. Responders (roughly 200,000, CFSE-labeled) were co-plated with roughly 200,000 irradiated, violet-dye-labeled stimulators. Using immunoSEQ multiplex PCR, the repertoire was profiled, and TCRdb retains in-frame clones only, with some absent. The table records 7,000 or so clones, approximately 25% of them present only once. This specimen was alloreactive CD8+ T cells from a mixed lymphocyte reaction culture, taken before transplantation. Specified subset: CFSE-low proliferating T cells sorted from roughly 6-day pre-transplant mixed lymphocyte reaction (GvH or HvG direction). These receptors all stem from a human patient who was an organ donor for intestinal transplantation.

In its sample, this clone ranks as medium-sized. The chain is built from TRBV27 and TRBJ1-5; D unresolved. Germline V gene data show CDR1 as MNHEY and CDR2 as SMNVEV (reference sequence). The CDR3 is made up of 14 amino acids. V lost 4 bases, J lost 0 bases, and 7 bases lay in between. The CDR3 coding sequence is TGTGCCAGCAGTTCCACCTATAGCAATCAGCCCCAGCATTTT. This gives the protein CASSSTYSNQPQHF.

J is TRBJ2-5 and V is TRBV29-1; 11 bases map to TRBD1. With the DNA end fitting TRBJ2-7 better, the J assignment may be wrong. CDR1 and CDR2 (germline): SQVTM, ANQGSEA. The CDR3 has 13 amino acids. The CDR3 region is CSFWDRGSHEQYF. DNA of the CDR3: TGCAGCTTCTGGGACAGGGGGAGTCACGAGCAGTACTTC.

This clone turned up a few times. This chain links TRBV29-1 with TRBJ2-3; D not certain. The germline gives CDR1 SQVTM, CDR2 ANQGSEA. Trimming pared 1 base from V and 1 base from J, leaving 3 bases between. This CDR3 has 12 amino acids. The CDR3 region is CSVEVGTDTQYF. CDR3 in DNA: TGCAGCGTTGAAGTTGGCACAGATACGCAGTATTTT.

The rearrangement joins TRBV11-3 to TRBJ2-5, with D possibly being TRBD1 (6 bases). Germline CDR1 SGHNT, CDR2 YENEEA. Deletions cut 6 bases from V and 5 bases from J, with 13 bases between. This CDR3 has 13 residues. CDR3 in DNA: TGTGCCAGCAGATACAGGGTGGGGGAGACCCAGTACTTC. Its protein product is CASRYRVGETQYF. Complete variable domain (other parts from reference TRBV11-3 and TRBJ2-5): EAGVVQSPRYKIIEKKQPVAFWCNPISGHNTLYWYLQNLGQGPELLIRYENEEAVDDSQLPKDRFSAERLKGVDSTLKIQPAELGDSAVYLCASRYRVGETQYFGPGTRLLVL.

The sample holds a few counts of this clone. The rearrangement links TRBV5-8 to TRBJ2-7; D remains unclear. The CDR3 sequence is 12 residues long. CDR1 is SGHTS and CDR2 is YDEGEE in the germline V gene. The germline V and J ends were trimmed by 5 bases and 1 base, with 7 bases remaining between them. Written as DNA, the CDR3 is TGTGCCAGCAGTCCCGGGTCCTACGAGCAGTACTTC. Protein sequence: CASSPGSYEQYF.

The chain links TRBV28 to TRBJ2-1; 11 bases are a match to TRBD2. J was trimmed by 9 bases and V by 3 bases; bases with no gene match: 7. The CDR3 is made up of 15 amino acids. Germline CDR1 reads MDHEN; CDR2 reads SYDVKM. The CDR3 here is CASSFSGTSGFEQFF. CDR3 coding DNA: TGTGCCAGCAGTTTCTCCGGGACTAGCGGATTTGAGCAGTTCTTC.

This clone was picked up a small number of times. The chain joins TRBV28 to TRBJ1-5, with 8 bases fitting TRBD1. V lost 7 bases and J lost 13; bases outside the gene matches: 18. The CDR3 runs 15 residues. Germline V gives CDR1 MDHEN, CDR2 SYDVKM. CDR3 region: CASTTSRGLVSEQHF. Here the CDR3 DNA reads TGTGCCAGCACCACTTCCAGGGGGCTGGTGTCTGAGCAGCATTTT.

The genes are TRBV27 and TRBJ2-3, with 7 nucleotides matching TRBD2. V lost 2 bases and J lost 7; bases outside the gene matches: 6. CDR3 length: 14 residues. Per germline, CDR1 MNHEY and CDR2 SMNVEV (reference sequence). CDR3 DNA: TGTGCCAGCAGTTTAGTAAGCGGGGTAAATACGCAGTATTTT. This encodes CASSLVSGVNTQYF.

The chain joins TRBV27 to TRBJ1-4; no definite D call. V shed 3 bases and J shed 5 bases, with 16 bases lying between them. The CDR3 spans 16 residues. Germline assignment: CDR1 MNHEY and CDR2 SMNVEV (reference sequence). The CDR3 DNA reads TGTGCCAGCAGTTTGTCAATCAGTTTCCTCAATGAAAAACTGTTTTTT. This translates into CASSLSISFLNEKLFF.

This clone has just a few counts. The chain couples TRBV6-5 to TRBJ2-5, with a tentative D call TRBD2 (5 bases). Trimming removed 2 bases at V and 4 bases at J, with 11 bases between. The germline gives CDR1 MNHEY, CDR2 SVGAGI. The CDR3 is 14 residues long. The DNA for the CDR3 is TGTGCCAGCAGTTACGCCTCGGGATTAGAGACCCAGTACTTC. As protein: CASSYASGLETQYF.

CDR3 region: CASSPPTGWSYNEQFF. DNA for the CDR3: TGTGCCAGCTCACCACCGACAGGGTGGTCCTACAATGAGCAGTTCTTC. The rearrangement uses TRBV18 and TRBJ2-1; 7 bases align to TRBD1. The CDR3 has 16 amino acids. V lost 0 bases to trimming and J lost 1 base; unmatched junction nucleotides: 3. In germline, CDR1 is KGHSH, CDR2 LQKENI.

This clone is judged medium-sized (0.01 to 0.1%). This chain uses TRBV6-5 with TRBJ2-7; TRBD2 matches at 8 bases. J was trimmed by 3 bases and V by 0 bases; bases with no gene match: 7. The CDR3 covers 16 residues. Germline values: CDR1 MNHEY, CDR2 SVGAGI. CDR3: CASSYSTSGQSYEQYF. DNA of the CDR3: TGTGCCAGCAGTTACTCCACTAGCGGACAAAGCTACGAGCAGTACTTC.

About this clone: A far larger clone is only one base removed, so a read error is likely. Other DNA sequences in this sample translate to the same CDR3. V gene TRBV5-5 combines with J gene TRBJ2-7; D is ambiguous. CDR3 size: 12 residues. Germline CDR1 is SGHKS and CDR2 is YYEKEE (reference sequence). For the CDR3, the DNA is TGTGCCAGCAGTCCCGGGTCCTACGAGCAGTATTTC. This codes for CASSPGSYEQYF. The full variable domain, rest sourced from reference TRBV5-5 and TRBJ2-7, is DAGVTQSPTHLIKTRGQQVTLRCSPISGHKSVSWYQQVLGQGPQFIFQYYEKEERGRGNFPDRFSARQFPNYSSELNVNALLLGDSALYLCASSPGSYEQYFGPGTRLTVT.

The chain is built from TRBV7-3 and TRBJ2-1, with a weak D call TRBD1 (6 bases). The CDR3 is 18 amino acids. Germline V lookup: CDR1 SGHTA, CDR2 FQGTGA. V was shortened by 5 bases and J by 0 bases, with 20 bases between the two germline ends. Here the CDR3 reads CASSPGFQGTSSYNEQFF. The CDR3 DNA sequence: TGTGCCAGCAGCCCGGGATTTCAGGGGACGAGCTCCTACAATGAGCAGTTCTTC.

About this clone: No DNA is shown, since the ends of the CDR3 on it are uncertain; the CDR3 is the one TCRdb lists. The chain uses TRBV7-8 and TRBJ2-3; the table gives TRBD1 as D, unverified against the DNA. Germline V lookup: CDR1 SGHVS, CDR2 FQNEAQ. The CDR3 is 13 residues long, counting both termini. The CDR3 spells CASSLWARGIRYF.

The V and J genes are TRBV19 and TRBJ2-7; 9 bases fit TRBD2. From germline, CDR1 is LNHDA and CDR2 SQIVND (reference sequence). V lost 5 bases to trimming and J lost 5 bases; unmatched junction nucleotides: 4. This CDR3 comprises 13 residues. CDR3 loop: CASSLSGSNEQYF. CDR3 DNA: TGTGCCAGTAGTCTTAGCGGGAGCAACGAGCAGTACTTC.

This clone came up a few times. This sequence may be a read error, since a much larger clone differs from it by one base. The rearrangement uses TRBV7-9 and TRBJ2-1; tentatively, D is TRBD1 or TRBD2 (6 bases each). V lost 2 bases and J 8 bases, leaving 10 bases between the germline ends. This CDR3 is built from 13 residues. From germline, CDR1 is SEHNR and CDR2 FQNEAQ (reference sequence). The CDR3 sequence is CASSLMGGDEQFF. CDR3 DNA sequence: TGTGCCAGCAGCTTAATGGGGGGCGATGAGCAGTTCTTC.

The rearrangement joins TRBV2 to TRBJ2-7, with no clear D. CDR1 SNHLY and CDR2 FYNNEI come from the germline V gene. Between the trimmed V and J ends, which lost 8 bases and 2 bases, there was a span of 10 bases. This CDR3 spans 12 amino acids. The CDR3 bases are TGTGCCAGCCTCCAACAACCCTACGAGCAGTACTTC. This codes for CASLQQPYEQYF.

V is TRBV6-9 and J is TRBJ2-7; D is unresolved. Germline-derived CDR1 and CDR2 are MNHGY and SVAAGI. V was cut by 3 bases and J by 2 bases, with 14 bases left in between. This CDR3 has 15 residues. CDR3 sequence (DNA): TGTGCCAGCAGTTACCGGCCCCGAGGACCCTACGAGCAGTACTTC. It specifies CASSYRPRGPYEQYF.

The chain has TRBV7-2 and TRBJ2-5; D might be TRBD2 (6 bases). Germline V gene lookup returns CDR1 SGHTA and CDR2 FQGNSA. CDR3 length equals 15 residues. Trimming removed 3 bases from V and 3 bases from J, with 14 bases in between. In DNA, the CDR3 is TGTGCCAGCAGCTTTTCGGACGGGGGTGAAGAGACCCAGTACTTC. Protein: CASSFSDGGEETQYF.

The chain has TRBV10-1 and TRBJ2-4; no definite D call. V lost 8 bases, J lost 3 bases, and 14 bases lay in between. The CDR3 is 14 residues long. CDR1 WNHNN and CDR2 SYGVQD come from the germline V gene (reference sequence). The CDR3 coding sequence is TGCGCCAGCCTAAGAGGAAGGAGCAAAAACATTCAGTACTTC. Translated, it gives CASLRGRSKNIQYF.

This clone is deemed large. At the DNA level, this CDR3 is encoded by other sequences in the same sample as well. The chain has TRBV7-9 and TRBJ2-7, with D unclear. This CDR3 region has 12 residues. Trimming removed 3 bases at V and 5 bases at J, with 8 bases between. Germline CDR1 SEHNR, CDR2 FQNEAQ (reference sequence). The CDR3 DNA is TGTGCCAGCAGCTTTGATCCTGACGAGCAGTACTTC. This translates into CASSFDPDEQYF.

This clone was detected a few times. The chain combines TRBV7-9 with TRBJ1-1; D remains unclear. CDR1 is SEHNR, CDR2 FQNEAQ, per germline (reference sequence). The CDR3 is made up of 13 amino acids. The V and J ends lost 1 base and 4 bases respectively, with 7 bases between them. The DNA for the CDR3 is TGTGCCAGCAGCTTAGGACCGACCACTGAAGCTTTCTTT. Encoded protein: CASSLGPTTEAFF.

This clone was picked up one time. The V and J genes are TRBV2 and TRBJ2-5; D gene unclear. V shed 5 bases and J shed 5 bases, with 15 bases lying between them. This CDR3 has 14 residues. Germline V gene lookup returns CDR1 SNHLY and CDR2 FYNNEI. CDR3 amino acids: CASSKSYPWETQYF. The CDR3 DNA is TGTGCCAGCAGTAAAAGTTACCCCTGGGAGACCCAGTACTTC.

For this clone: It may be a read error: a sequence one base away is much more abundant. The chain combines TRBV9 with TRBJ1-2; D is perhaps TRBD1 (5 bases). The CDR3 extends over 14 amino acids. Germline loops: CDR1 SGDLS, CDR2 YYNGEE. The chain's CDR3 is CASSVGDSNYGYAF. The CDR3 coding sequence is TGTGCCAGCAGCGTGGGAGACAGTAACTATGGCTACGCCTTC.

The chain couples TRBV28 to TRBJ2-7; 8 bases fit TRBD1. Germline V CDR1 and CDR2: MDHEN, SYDVKM. This CDR3 comprises 14 residues. J gave up 9 bases and V 5 bases, and 12 bases lay outside the gene matches. The CDR3 nucleotides read TGTGCCAGCAGTGTAGGGACAGGCCCCCTTGGGCAGTACTTC. Residues: CASSVGTGPLGQYF.

The chain couples TRBV28 to TRBJ2-3, with unresolved D. Germline V lookup: CDR1 MDHEN, CDR2 SYDVKM. The CDR3 covers 15 residues. V gave up 0 bases and J gave up 2 bases, with 9 bases separating them. The CDR3 DNA reads TGTGCCAGCAGTTTATGGTGGACCGTCACAGATACGCAGTATTTT. Amino acids: CASSLWWTVTDTQYF. Supplemented by reference TRBV28 and TRBJ2-3, the full variable domain reads DVKVTQSSRYLVKRTGEKVFLECVQDMDHENMFWYRQDPGLGLRLIYFSYDVKMKEKGDIPEGYSVSREKKERFSLILESASTNQTSMYLCASSLWWTVTDTQYFGPGTRLTVL.

This rearrangement joins TRBV7-2 to TRBJ2-7, with TRBD2 as a possible D gene (5 bases). This CDR3 comprises 13 residues. The germline V gene has CDR1 SGHTA and CDR2 FQGNSA. With 5 bases removed from V and 3 bases from J, the gap between germline ends came to 11 bases. CDR3 in DNA: TGTGCCAGCAGCCAAGCCGGGAACTACGAGCAGTACTTC. It yields the protein CASSQAGNYEQYF.

The CDR3: CTSSQDGTVIAISPQHF. The CDR3 DNA reads TGCACCAGCAGCCAAGATGGAACCGTTATAGCAATCAGCCCCCAGCATTTT. The chain uses TRBV1 and TRBJ1-5. TRBV1 is deemed a pseudogene. The CDR3 sequence is 17 residues long.